This TCR beta chain came from a study of cytomegalovirus exposure and HLA in healthy donors. The primer mix had 60 Vbeta and 13 Jbeta primers. Generated by immunoSEQ multiplex PCR, the TCRdb table keeps only in-frame clones and is missing some. This table has some 180,000 clones, 75% to 85% appearing once. Study results and caveats: Trimming of TCR beta V- and J-genes showed a link, identified in a later analysis, to a missense DCLRE1C variant.

This clone was observed a few times. As yet, its antigen is unknown. The CDR3 covers 14 residues. CDR1 and CDR2 (germline): GTSNPN, SVGIG (reference sequence). Unmatched junction bases numbered 6, after V lost 4 bases and J lost 5 bases. The genes are TRBV30 and TRBJ2-1; 9 bases agree with TRBD2. This clonotype was obtained from a man aged 18-30 years in good health and CMV-seronegative. Sequencing input: PBMCs. The CDR3, as DNA: TGTGCCTGGATTTTGGCGGGAGGGGACAATGAGCAGTTCTTC. Amino acids: CAWILAGGDNEQFF.